The TCR beta chain described here comes from a study of spatial heterogeneity in lung cancer (dated by TCRdb to the late 2010s). With regard to the full study: Beta-chain transcripts were consistently detected in greater numbers than alpha-chain transcripts, which likely reflects a higher abundance of beta-chain transcripts. The study quantitatively compared TCR alpha and beta repertoires across multiple tumor regions, matched nontumor lung and blood in non-small cell lung cancer. Both alpha and beta chains were TCR-sequenced in 200 to 250 tumor regions, around 64 matched nontumor lung samples and over 55 PBMC samples obtained at surgery. Nonsynonymous mutation counts, determined by whole-exome sequencing of tumor tissue, were related to TCR repertoire features. In the raw uncorrected reads, each unique combination of TCR and UMI appeared more than ten times on average. Overall study results and their limits: Confirming at a functional level the hypothesis that regional TCRs recognize regional mutations was considered to require additional single-cell paired TCR alpha and beta sequencing. Ubiquitous expanded tumor TCRs were found in blood more often at tumor resection than at routine follow-up.

In regard to this clonotype: It has no known antigen specificity. A much larger clone differs from this one at a single base, so this may be a read error. In a library made to pick up alpha chains, this beta chain is a stray read with a size that means little.

The method behind the library was 5' RACE. TCRdb shows the sequencer as NextSeq 500. The TCR library protocol attached a unique molecular identifier to each TCR cDNA molecule to allow correction of PCR and sequencing errors. The study's own analysis went as follows. Decombinator tools were used for TCR identification, UMI-based error correction and CDR3 extraction. Expanded TCRs were defined as those above a frequency of 2 per 1,000, corresponding to the top 1% of the tumor frequency distribution. Rényi diversity was computed with the R vegan package after subsampling each repertoire 100 times to 5,000 TCRs. CDR3 similarity networks were built from amino acid triplet string-kernel similarity, connecting CDR3s with pairwise similarity above 0.82. TCRdb reprocessed the public reads (quality trimming at Q25 with fastp, clone calling with MiXCR) and kept in-frame beta chains. Rows with one shared CDR3 protein collapse into an entry with the most common genes and DNA. These V and J calls rely on TCRdb rather than the paper's analysis. Within this sample are 10,000 to 15,000 distinct CDR3 sequences, with 3.9% of them counted one time only. Of the sample, 45% is held by the ten largest clones.

The time point label for this specimen denotes: sample taken at primary tumor resection. Whole RNA extracted from tumor and nontumor lung tissue, or from cryopreserved PBMC samples, was used for TCR sequencing without cell sorting. The donors were 70 or so patients from the lung TRACERx cohort who had early-stage, untreated non-small cell lung cancer. Patients were selected for TCR sequencing only if sufficient RNA was available from at least two tumor regions. As encoded in the germline V gene (reference sequence), CDR1 is DFQATT while CDR2 is SNEGSKA. CDR3 length: 16 amino acids, cysteine to phenylalanine. The CDR3 DNA has 48 bases and is translated from base 1. Relative to germline, V is missing 5 bases and J is missing 3 bases, with 10 bases of the junction outside any gene match.

The sequence came from a male donor with early-stage non-small cell lung cancer. Sequenced here: PBMCs, sampled at surgery. The rearrangement joined TRBV20-1 to TRBJ2-3, with 11 junctional bases fitting TRBD2. The nucleotides are TGCAGTGCTTGTGGGGACACTAGCGGGAGAACAGATACGCAGTATTTT. Its protein is CSACGDTSGRTDTQYF.